The 24 T cell receptor beta chains reported below all come from one sample, sequenced in a study of T cells in Graves' hyperthyroidism and ophthalmopathy. Regions amplified from RNA transcripts were the TCR beta CDR3 regions. Using the HTBI primer set, a first-round RT-PCR was run on the TCR CDR3. TCRdb passed the multiplex PCR reads through MiXCR, listing each CDR3 protein once. The profile shows over 300,000 distinct CDR3 sequences, 14% of them singletons. Material: blood. Receptors originate from an older woman with Graves' hyperthyroidism.

J is TRBJ2-4 and V is TRBV29-1; unclear D gene. Germline CDR1 and CDR2: SQVTM and ANQGSEA. CDR3 length equals 16 residues. V was pared by 6 bases and J by 0 bases, with 18 bases between. CDR3 loop: CSVAWQTHLAKNIQYF. CDR3 in DNA: TGCAGCGTAGCGTGGCAGACGCATCTAGCCAAAAACATTCAGTACTTC.

This clonotype was found many times. The chain recombines TRBV2 with TRBJ2-5, with D tentatively TRBD1 (5 bases). The CDR3 totals 14 residues. Per the germline V gene, CDR1 is SNHLY and CDR2 is FYNNEI. V was trimmed by 5 bases and J by 3 bases, leaving 13 bases between them. CDR3 DNA: TGTGCCAGCAGTCTCAGGGTTGGAGAAGAGACCCAGTACTTC. It is translated as CASSLRVGEETQYF.

This clonotype was seen ten or more times. V and J are TRBV19 and TRBJ1-5; D possibly corresponds to TRBD1 (5 bases). This CDR3 is 14 amino acids long. Per the germline V gene, CDR1 is LNHDA and CDR2 is SQIVND (reference sequence). V was pared by 3 bases and J by 5 bases, with 11 bases between. The CDR3 loop reads CASSIGRDYQPQHF. Written as DNA, the CDR3 is TGTGCCAGTAGTATCGGCAGGGACTATCAGCCCCAGCATTTT.

V gene TRBV5-5 combines with J gene TRBJ1-1; D not resolved. CDR3 length equals 16 residues. Trimming removed 0 bases at V and 3 bases at J, with 15 bases between. CDR1 is SGHKS, CDR2 YYEKEE, per germline (reference sequence). CDR3 nucleotide sequence: TGTGCCAGCAGCTTGGTTCCCTTTGGCGGGGACACTGAAGCTTTCTTT. It yields the protein CASSLVPFGGDTEAFF.

The sample holds many counts of this clonotype. The V call is TRBV12-3 or TRBV12-4, the J call TRBJ2-3; a possible D gene is TRBD1 (6 bases). Between the trimmed V and J ends, which lost 6 bases and 2 bases, there was a span of 15 bases. The CDR3 extends over 15 amino acids. CDR3 sequence (DNA): TGTGCCAGCAGCCGGACAGACCTTCCCACAGATACGCAGTATTTT. This gives the protein CASSRTDLPTDTQYF.

The V gene is TRBV28, the J gene TRBJ1-2, with D hard to call. This CDR3 is built from 13 residues. Deletions cut 10 bases from V and 8 bases from J, with 20 bases between. Germline lookup yields CDR1 MDHEN and CDR2 SYDVKM. CDR3 sequence: CATSLGNSRGYTF. Written as DNA, the CDR3 is TGTGCCACCTCCCTTGGGAACTCGCGGGGCTACACCTTC.

This clonotype was picked up many times. The V and J genes are TRBV20-1 and TRBJ2-3; 9 bases align to TRBD2. The CDR3 totals 18 residues. V shed 3 bases, J shed 8 bases, and the junction held 21 bases outside the gene matches. The V gene's germline CDR1 is DFQATT and CDR2 SNEGSKA (reference sequence). CDR3 sequence reads: CSARPSGTQGYYWGTQYF. The DNA for the CDR3 is TGCAGTGCTAGGCCTAGCGGGACACAGGGCTACTATTGGGGTACGCAGTATTTT.

In DNA, the CDR3 is TGTGCCAGCAGCTTGGCCTGGGGGTCCAATGAGCAGTTCTTC. The encoded protein is CASSLAWGSNEQFF. The rearrangement uses TRBV5-4 and TRBJ2-1, with D perhaps being TRBD1 or TRBD2 (5 bases each). The V end was cut by 0 bases, the J end by 6 bases, with 10 bases between. CDR3 length equals 14 residues. Germline CDR1 is SGHNT and CDR2 is YYREEE (reference sequence).

Many counts were recorded for this clonotype. The chain joins TRBV20-1 to TRBJ1-1; D gene ambiguous. This CDR3 contains 15 residues. CDR1 and CDR2 from the germline V gene are DFQATT and SNEGSKA (reference sequence). V dropped 6 bases and J dropped 3 bases, with 20 bases sitting between them. Here the CDR3 reads CSASSANLGDTEAFF. The DNA of the CDR3 is TGCAGTGCGTCGTCAGCGAATTTGGGTGACACTGAAGCTTTCTTT.

This clonotype was found many times. J is TRBJ2-3 and V is TRBV30; no clear D. Per germline, CDR1 GTSNPN and CDR2 SVGIG (reference sequence). V dropped 2 bases and J dropped 0 bases, with 6 bases sitting between them. CDR3 length equals 13 residues. The CDR3 DNA reads TGTGCCTGGAGTCGGGCAAGCACAGATACGCAGTATTTT. It translates to CAWSRASTDTQYF. The whole variable domain, remainder taken from reference TRBV30 and TRBJ2-3, is SQTIHQWPATLVQPVGSPLSLECTVEGTSNPNLYWYRQAAGRGLQLLFYSVGIGQISSEVPQNLSASRPQDRQFILSSKKLLLSDSGFYLCAWSRASTDTQYFGPGTRLTVL.

This clonotype was picked up many times. V and J are TRBV28 and TRBJ2-6; tentatively, D is TRBD2 (6 bases). The V gene lost 3 bases and the J gene lost 0 bases, with 24 bases spanning the gap. Germline V lookup: CDR1 MDHEN, CDR2 SYDVKM. The CDR3 loop spans 21 amino acids. The CDR3 is CASSFVSLRGYTFSGANVLTF. The CDR3 DNA follows: TGTGCCAGCAGTTTCGTCAGCCTCCGGGGGTACACCTTCTCTGGGGCCAACGTCCTGACTTTC.

This clonotype was counted ten times or more. The chain joins TRBV2 to TRBJ2-7; 7 bases fit TRBD1. The junction had 9 bases not matched to a gene; V was cut back by 5 bases and J by 5 bases. The CDR3 is 14 amino acids. Germline V lookup: CDR1 SNHLY, CDR2 FYNNEI. The CDR3 region is CASSTTGFVNEQYF. CDR3 DNA: TGTGCCAGCAGTACGACAGGGTTCGTCAACGAGCAGTACTTC.

This clonotype was detected many times. The chain couples TRBV5-1 to TRBJ2-6; 9 positions match TRBD1. The CDR3 runs to 17 residues. Germline V gene data show CDR1 as SGHRS and CDR2 as YFSETQ. V shed 7 bases, J shed 0 bases, and the junction held 8 bases outside the gene matches. The DNA for the CDR3 is TGCGCCAGCTTCACAGGGGGCCTCAACTCTGGGGCCAACGTCCTGACTTTC. Protein sequence: CASFTGGLNSGANVLTF.

This clonotype was counted at least ten times. This chain links TRBV12-3 or TRBV12-4 with TRBJ2-1; 7 nucleotides match TRBD2. The CDR3 spans 16 residues. V lost 4 bases, J lost 4 bases, and 10 bases stayed unmatched. The CDR3 protein is CASSSSGRGGYNEQFF. The CDR3, as DNA: TGTGCCAGCAGTTCTTCTGGGCGCGGGGGATACAATGAGCAGTTCTTC.

This clonotype was counted many times. The chain recombines TRBV13 with TRBJ2-7; tentatively, D is TRBD1 (5 bases). Germline lookup yields CDR1 PRHDT and CDR2 FYEKMQ (reference sequence). The CDR3 sequence is 14 residues long. The V gene lost 0 bases and the J gene lost 0 bases, with 6 bases spanning the gap. CDR3 residues: CASSLGDNSYEQYF. As DNA, the CDR3 is TGTGCCAGCAGCTTAGGGGACAACTCCTACGAGCAGTACTTC.

This clonotype was counted many times. The V gene is TRBV30, the J gene TRBJ1-1, with D perhaps TRBD1 (5 bases). This CDR3 is 13 amino acids long. CDR1 GTSNPN and CDR2 SVGIG come from the germline V gene (reference sequence). V lost 4 bases and J 5 bases, leaving 14 bases between the germline ends. DNA of the CDR3: TGTGCCTGGAAGCCAGGGATGGGGACTGAAGCTTTCTTT. Translation: CAWKPGMGTEAFF.

This clonotype is deemed large. The rearrangement links TRBV6-1 to TRBJ1-2, with TRBD1 matching over 8 bases. CDR1 is MNHNS, CDR2 SASEGT, per germline. Trimming at V came to 5 bases and at J to 6 bases, leaving 2 bases not matched to a gene. CDR3 length equals 12 residues. CDR3 DNA sequence: TGTGCCAGCAGTTCAGGGGGCGATGGCTACACCTTC. Its protein product is CASSSGGDGYTF.

The table lists this clonotype with many counts. The chain links TRBV3-1 to TRBJ2-3; the D gene is possibly TRBD2 (5 bases). The V end lost 0 bases, the J end lost 4 bases, and 14 bases lay between the germline ends. The CDR3 consists of 16 residues. Germline assignment: CDR1 LGHDT and CDR2 YNNKEL (reference sequence). As DNA, the CDR3 is TGTGCCAGCAGCCAAGACCGCATGAGGGTGGCAGATACGCAGTATTTT. It translates to CASSQDRMRVADTQYF.

This clonotype has a handful of counts. V and J are TRBV20-1 and TRBJ1-3; 8 nucleotides line up with TRBD1. From germline, CDR1 is DFQATT and CDR2 SNEGSKA (reference sequence). J was trimmed by 6 bases and V by 5 bases; bases with no gene match: 6. The CDR3 loop spans 13 amino acids. The CDR3 spells CSARGQGANTIYF. The CDR3 coding sequence is TGCAGTGCTCGCGGACAGGGAGCAAACACCATATATTTT.

CDR3: CASSLITSYGGANVLTF. The CDR3 DNA reads TGCGCCAGCAGCTTGATCACTAGTTATGGTGGGGCCAACGTCCTGACTTTC. This sequence joins TRBV5-1 and TRBJ2-6; D is possibly TRBD2 (5 bases). V was clipped by 1 base and J by 3 bases, with 14 bases between them. Germline CDR1 and CDR2: SGHRS and YFSETQ. The CDR3 consists of 17 residues. Full variable domain (missing parts from reference TRBV5-1 and TRBJ2-6): KAGVTQTPRYLIKTRGQQVTLSCSPISGHRSVSWYQQTPGQGLQFLFEYFSETQRNKGNFPGRFSGRQFSNSRSEMNVSTLELGDSALYLCASSLITSYGGANVLTFGAGSRLTVL.

The chain carries TRBV20-1 and TRBJ2-7; possible D gene TRBD2, 6 bases. The ends were cut back, 0 bases at V and 3 bases at J, with 15 bases in the middle. The CDR3 is made up of 15 amino acids. Germline CDR1 DFQATT, CDR2 SNEGSKA (reference sequence). CDR3 DNA: TGCAGTGCTAGAGATCTGGCGGGGCCCAGCTACGAGCAGTACTTC. Amino acids: CSARDLAGPSYEQYF.

This clonotype was recorded many times. The chain is built from TRBV3-1 and TRBJ2-3, with 10 nucleotides matching TRBD2. CDR1 is LGHDT and CDR2 is YNNKEL in the germline V gene (reference sequence). Trimming cost V 4 bases and J 4 bases; bases outside gene matches: 8. The CDR3 covers 16 residues. The CDR3 reads CASSPGLAISADTQYF. The CDR3, as DNA: TGTGCCAGCAGCCCGGGACTAGCGATATCAGCAGATACGCAGTATTTT.

Worth noting for this clonotype: Since a much larger clone is just one base distant, this may be a read error. The V and J genes are TRBV2 and TRBJ2-3; 11 bases match TRBD2. This CDR3 is 14 amino acids long. Germline trimming cut 6 bases from V and 2 bases from J; bases unmatched to any gene: 1. Germline assignment: CDR1 SNHLY and CDR2 FYNNEI. The CDR3 DNA follows: TGTGCCAGCAGGGGACTAGCGGTCACAGATACGCAGTATTTT. Translated: CASRGLAVTDTQYF.

This clonotype was counted between two and nine times. The chain recombines TRBV12-3 or TRBV12-4 with TRBJ2-1; 11 bases agree with TRBD2. CDR3 size: 14 residues. V dropped 6 bases and J dropped 6; count of bases not matched to a gene: 4. The DNA for the CDR3 is TGTGCCAGCAGGCCGACTAGCGGGGCCAATGAGCAGTTCTTC. As protein: CASRPTSGANEQFF.